The T cell receptor beta chain described here comes from a study of vaccination and CD4 T cells after COVID-19. Treatment of the sample: roughly 10-day PBMC culture with coronavirus spike peptide pools or control peptides (ViraFEST assay). ViraFEST stimulated the growth of antigen-specific T cells using peptide pools and subsequently profiled their TCRs by sequencing. Cell culture was performed with 2 million or so PBMCs per well in the presence of approximately 10 IU/ml IL-2 and 10 ug/ml peptide pools. Cultured CD4+ T cell DNA underwent sequencing with the Oncomine TCR Beta short-read assay. MiXCR was run by TCRdb on the PCR reads, yielding one entry per CDR3 protein. The table has some 17,000 distinct CDR3 sequences, under 55% seen once. The CDR3 spans 14 residues. Between the trimmed V and J ends, which lost 2 bases and 6 bases, there was a span of 11 bases. The germline V gene encodes CDR1 MNHNS and CDR2 SASEGT.

Only a few counts were recorded for this clonotype. Its antigen is not known. Study-wide results and caveats: With convalescent patients, a median approximately 86% of reactive clones emerged solely after vaccination.

The material sequenced was CD4+ T cells from blood, cultured in vitro, taken before SARS-CoV-2 vaccination. This TCR derives from a human donor who received a COVID-19 vaccine. V is TRBV6-1 and J is TRBJ1-5; possibly TRBD1 for D (6 bases). The CDR3 loop is CASSESGGPQPQHF. The CDR3 nucleotides are TGTGCCAGCAGTGAAAGTGGGGGGCCTCAGCCCCAGCATTTT.